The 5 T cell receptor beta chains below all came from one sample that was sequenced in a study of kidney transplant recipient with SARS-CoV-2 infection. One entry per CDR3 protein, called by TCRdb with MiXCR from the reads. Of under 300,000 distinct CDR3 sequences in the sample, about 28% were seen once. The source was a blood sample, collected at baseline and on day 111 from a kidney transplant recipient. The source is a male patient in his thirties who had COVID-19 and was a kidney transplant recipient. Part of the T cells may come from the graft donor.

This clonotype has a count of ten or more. DNA for the CDR3: TGTGCCAGCAGCACACATGCTCCCATTTCTTTCTCTGAGACCCAGTACTTC. It is translated as CASSTHAPISFSETQYF. The chain employs TRBV3-1 and TRBJ2-5; D is uncertain. Germline V gene data show CDR1 as LGHDT and CDR2 as YNNKEL (reference sequence). CDR3 length equals 17 residues. Trimming left V 5 bases short and J 5 bases short, with 24 bases between.

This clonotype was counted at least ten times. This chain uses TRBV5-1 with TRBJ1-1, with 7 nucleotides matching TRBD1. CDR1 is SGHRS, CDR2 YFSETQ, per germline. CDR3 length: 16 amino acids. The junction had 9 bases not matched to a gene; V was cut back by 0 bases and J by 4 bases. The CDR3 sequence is CASSLDPGGISTEAFF. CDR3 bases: TGCGCCAGCAGCTTGGACCCAGGGGGTATTAGCACTGAAGCTTTCTTT. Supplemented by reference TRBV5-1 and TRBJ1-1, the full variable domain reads KAGVTQTPRYLIKTRGQQVTLSCSPISGHRSVSWYQQTPGQGLQFLFEYFSETQRNKGNFPGRFSGRQFSNSRSEMNVSTLELGDSALYLCASSLDPGGISTEAFFGQGTRLTVV.

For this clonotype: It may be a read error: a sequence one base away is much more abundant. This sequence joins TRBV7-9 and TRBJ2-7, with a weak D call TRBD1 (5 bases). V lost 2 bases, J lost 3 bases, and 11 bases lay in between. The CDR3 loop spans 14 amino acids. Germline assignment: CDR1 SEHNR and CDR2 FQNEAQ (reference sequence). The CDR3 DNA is TGTGCCAGCAGCTTATCGGACGGACACTACGAGCAGTACTTC. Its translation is CASSLSDGHYEQYF.

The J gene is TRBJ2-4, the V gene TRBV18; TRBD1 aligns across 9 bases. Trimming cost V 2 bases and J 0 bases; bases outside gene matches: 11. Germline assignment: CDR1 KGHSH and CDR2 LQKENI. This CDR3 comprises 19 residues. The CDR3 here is CASSPFGQGRREAKNIQYF. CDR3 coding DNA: TGTGCCAGCTCACCATTCGGACAGGGGAGAAGGGAAGCCAAAAACATTCAGTACTTC.

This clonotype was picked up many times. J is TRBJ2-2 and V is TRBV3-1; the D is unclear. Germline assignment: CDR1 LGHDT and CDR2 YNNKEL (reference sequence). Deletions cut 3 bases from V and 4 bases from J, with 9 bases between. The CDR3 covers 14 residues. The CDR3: CASSQPPGTGELFF. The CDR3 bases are TGTGCCAGCAGCCAGCCCCCGGGCACCGGGGAGCTGTTTTTT.